This record concerns one T cell receptor beta chain sequence. Its cognate antigen is unknown. This sample was included in a study of blood T cells in healthy people across ages. At least 6 micrograms of total RNA were extracted per sample. Study findings and constraints: Researchers judged that diversity estimates from one million T cells fell short of true values. Observed TCR beta diversity per million T cells went down as age went up. This fall followed a roughly linear course with age.

The CDR3 totals 11 residues. V was pared by 1 base and J by 4 bases, with 4 bases between. Germline CDR1 reads GTSNPN; CDR2 reads SVGIG (reference sequence). A second PCR of 7 to 11 cycles used a sample-barcoded 5' primer and a J-beta primer mix. TCRdb called the 5' RACE reads again in MiXCR, with one record for every CDR3 protein. This sample carries 1.6 million or so distinct CDR3 sequences, about 35% of them seen once, and the ten largest clones take roughly 12%. This sequence was found in a woman aged 25 to 39 in good health. The chain uses TRBV30 and TRBJ1-2; D is undetermined. Sequencing was performed on blood. DNA for the CDR3: TGTGCCTGGAGTGCTCTCTATGGCTACACCTTC. It yields the protein CAWSALYGYTF.